The 16 T cell receptor beta chains below come from one sample, sequenced in a study of shared clonotypes between healthy human individuals. Libraries were prepared by immunoSEQ multiplex PCR; TCRdb keeps only in-frame clonotypes and omits some of them. The sample holds over a million clones, approximately 98% seen once. The specimen sequenced was naive CD4+ T cells sorted from blood. Subset of the sample: CD45RA+ positively selected. The receptors were sampled from a young man in good health.

This clone is a singleton in its sample. CDR3 sequence reads: CASSKTGEMNTEAFF. The CDR3 coding sequence is TGTGCCAGCAGCAAAACAGGGGAAATGAACACTGAAGCTTTCTTT. The J gene is TRBJ1-1, the V gene TRBV7-3; 7 nucleotides agree with TRBD1. The V segment lost 5 bases and the J segment 0 bases; nucleotides outside the gene matches: 6. The germline V gene has CDR1 SGHTA and CDR2 FQGTGA. There are 15 residues in the CDR3.

CDR3 nucleotides: TGCGCCAGCAGCTTGGAATTGCAGGGAGGCAATGAGCAGTTCTTC. This translates into CASSLELQGGNEQFF. The chain combines TRBV5-1 with TRBJ2-1, with D possibly TRBD2 on 6 matching bases. CDR1 SGHRS and CDR2 YFSETQ come from the germline V gene. The CDR3 contains 15 residues. V lost 0 bases and J 6 bases, leaving 13 bases between the germline ends.

This chain links TRBV29-1 with TRBJ1-2, with 10 bases identical to TRBD1. The germline gives CDR1 SQVTM, CDR2 ANQGSEA. The CDR3 contains 15 residues. Losses at the gene ends were 5 bases for V and 8 bases for J; bases not matched to a gene: 14. The CDR3, as DNA: TGCAGCGTTAGAAGCGGACAGGGGGGATCGCGAGGCTACACCTTC. Translating it yields CSVRSGQGGSRGYTF. The whole variable domain, remainder taken from reference TRBV29-1 and TRBJ1-2, is SAVISQKPSRDICQRGTSLTIQCQVDSQVTMMFWYRQQPGQSLTLIATANQGSEATYESGFVIDKFPISRPNLTFSTLTVSNMSPEDSSIYLCSVRSGQGGSRGYTFGSGTRLTVV.

J is TRBJ2-3 and V is TRBV7-6; 8 nucleotides align to TRBD2. The CDR3 is 16 residues long. Trimming removed 4 bases from V and 1 base from J; junction bases left unmatched: 7. Germline V gives CDR1 SGHVS, CDR2 FNYEAQ. The CDR3 region has the DNA TGTGCCAGCAGCTCACTAGCGGAGGGGGGCACAGATACGCAGTATTTT. As protein: CASSSLAEGGTDTQYF.

The chain has TRBV6-1 and TRBJ2-1, with D possibly being TRBD1 (5 bases). CDR1 and CDR2 (germline): MNHNS, SASEGT. V was trimmed by 9 bases and J by 6 bases, leaving 15 bases between them. CDR3 length equals 13 residues. The CDR3 spells CASRAVGANEQFF. As DNA, the CDR3 is TGTGCCAGTCGAGCCGTTGGGGCCAATGAGCAGTTCTTC.

The chain couples TRBV4-1 to TRBJ2-4; D tentatively reads TRBD1 or TRBD2 (5 bases each). This CDR3 spans 17 amino acids. Germline V CDR1 and CDR2: MGHRA, YSYEKL. The germline V and J ends were trimmed by 4 bases and 7 bases, with 23 bases remaining between them. CDR3 amino acids: CASSPLPGRADLNIQYF. The CDR3 nucleotides are TGCGCCAGCAGCCCGTTACCGGGACGCGCTGATTTGAACATTCAGTACTTC.

Concerning this clone: One end of the junction fails to match germline, which may point to a read error. V and J are TRBV2 and TRBJ2-1; maybe TRBD2 (6 bases). This CDR3 has 14 amino acids. Germline V lookup: CDR1 SNHLY, CDR2 FYNNEI. CDR3 nucleotide sequence: TGTGCCAGCAGCGAAGTTGGACTATGGGTAGAGCAGTTCTTC. Its translation is CASSEVGLWVEQFF.

The chain recombines TRBV28 with TRBJ2-2, with TRBD1 identical over 11 bases. The V gene's germline CDR1 is MDHEN and CDR2 SYDVKM. The CDR3 totals 16 residues. J was trimmed by 4 bases and V by 5 bases; bases with no gene match: 6. The CDR3 here is CASSQWTGGGTGELFF. The CDR3, as DNA: TGTGCCAGCAGTCAGTGGACAGGGGGCGGCACCGGGGAGCTGTTTTTT.

On this clone: Other DNA sequences within the sample encode an identical CDR3. The chain has TRBV29-1 and TRBJ2-5, with 7 bases aligning to TRBD2. The CDR3 loop spans 12 amino acids. Trimming removed 4 bases from V and 5 bases from J; junction bases left unmatched: 4. Germline CDR1 SQVTM, CDR2 ANQGSEA. The CDR3 is CSVGEGRETQYF. The CDR3 DNA reads as TGCAGCGTTGGGGAGGGCCGCGAGACCCAGTACTTC.

V gene TRBV29-1 combines with J gene TRBJ2-7; maybe TRBD1 (5 bases). V was pared by 6 bases and J by 3 bases, with 15 bases between. Germline CDR1 reads SQVTM; CDR2 reads ANQGSEA. The CDR3 is 13 amino acids. CDR3 sequence reads: CSVSDRPGYEQYF. CDR3 coding DNA: TGCAGCGTCTCCGACAGACCAGGCTACGAGCAGTACTTC.

V and J are TRBV18 and TRBJ2-1; 8 nucleotides match TRBD2. The V segment lost 2 bases and the J segment 5 bases; nucleotides outside the gene matches: 2. Per the germline V gene, CDR1 is KGHSH and CDR2 is LQKENI. The CDR3 length is 14 residues. The CDR3 region is CASSPRRGDNEQFF. CDR3 nucleotides: TGTGCCAGCTCACCAAGGCGGGGGGACAATGAGCAGTTCTTC.

The chain joins TRBV28 to TRBJ2-7; the match to TRBD2 covers 10 bases. V dropped 0 bases and J dropped 4; count of bases not matched to a gene: 3. Per germline, CDR1 MDHEN and CDR2 SYDVKM. This CDR3 comprises 15 residues. The CDR3 here is CASSLWLAGVYEQYF. The CDR3 DNA reads as TGTGCCAGCAGTTTATGGCTAGCGGGAGTGTACGAGCAGTACTTC.

The chain combines TRBV2 with TRBJ2-1; tentative D call: TRBD1 (5 bases). There are 16 residues in the CDR3. V was shortened by 2 bases and J by 2 bases, with 13 bases between the two germline ends. The germline V gene encodes CDR1 SNHLY and CDR2 FYNNEI. CDR3: CASSENGAPPYNEQFF. The CDR3 coding sequence is TGTGCCAGCAGTGAAAATGGGGCTCCGCCCTACAATGAGCAGTTCTTC.

The rearrangement links TRBV7-2 to TRBJ1-1; TRBD1 matches at 8 bases. The CDR3 runs to 15 residues. Germline V lookup: CDR1 SGHTA, CDR2 FQGNSA. Trimming removed 4 bases from V and 1 base from J; junction bases left unmatched: 5. The CDR3 DNA follows: TGTGCCAGCAGCTCCCAGGGGGCAGGGAACACTGAAGCTTTCTTT. Translating gives CASSSQGAGNTEAFF.

The chain employs TRBV4-3 and TRBJ2-3; D gene uncertain. The CDR3 is made up of 13 amino acids. From germline, CDR1 is LGHNA and CDR2 YSLEER. Deletions cut 0 bases from V and 5 bases from J, with 6 bases between. The CDR3 nucleotides read TGCGCCAGCAGCCAAGAGGGGTTAGATACGCAGTATTTT. This codes for CASSQEGLDTQYF.

The J gene is TRBJ1-5, the V gene TRBV7-2; 9 nucleotides align to TRBD1. This CDR3 has 16 residues. The V gene end was trimmed by 4 bases and the J gene end by 7 bases; junction bases not matched to a gene: 11. The germline CDR1 and CDR2 sequences are SGHTA and FQGNSA. CDR3 sequence (DNA): TGTGCCAGCAGCTCCATCCGGGGACAGGGTGGCCAGCCCCAGCATTTT. Amino acid sequence: CASSSIRGQGGQPQHF.